Presented here are 14 T cell receptor beta chains from one specimen sequenced in a study of T cell responses to AZD1222 COVID-19 vaccine. The protocol was immunoSEQ multiplex PCR, while the TCRdb copy is restricted to in-frame clones and leaves out a portion. The sample includes approximately 160,000 clones, about 87% of them seen just once. The source was peripheral blood, collected on day 0 of MenACWY control vaccination. These receptors came from an adult in good health.

The chain carries TRBV20-1 and TRBJ2-1; 7 nucleotides match TRBD1. This CDR3 has 15 amino acids. The V and J ends lost 3 bases and 1 base, in that order; junction bases with no gene match: 6. The germline CDR1 and CDR2 sequences are DFQATT and SNEGSKA (reference sequence). The CDR3 protein is CSASSRGLSYNEQFF. The DNA of the CDR3 is TGCAGTGCTAGTAGCAGGGGGTTATCCTACAATGAGCAGTTCTTC.

This chain joins TRBV6-6 and TRBJ2-5; TRBD1 agrees at 7 bases. The CDR3 runs 14 residues. CDR1 MNHNY and CDR2 SVGAGI come from the germline V gene (reference sequence). Trimming at V came to 1 base and at J to 4 bases, leaving 3 bases not matched to a gene. The CDR3 loop is CASSYYRGAETQYF. CDR3 bases: TGTGCCAGCAGTTACTACAGGGGTGCAGAGACCCAGTACTTC.

The chain recombines TRBV19 with TRBJ2-3; no firm D call. The CDR3 runs 12 residues. Per the germline V gene, CDR1 is LNHDA and CDR2 is SQIVND (reference sequence). The V end lost 5 bases, the J end lost 2 bases, and 5 bases lay between the germline ends. The CDR3 spells CASSLPTDTQYF. The CDR3 DNA reads as TGTGCCAGTAGTCTCCCCACAGATACGCAGTATTTT. The entire variable domain, with the rest obtained from reference TRBV19 and TRBJ2-3, is as follows: DGGITQSPKYLFRKEGQNVTLSCEQNLNHDAMYWYRQDPGQGLRLIYYSQIVNDFQKGDIAEGYSVSREKKESFPLTVTSAQKNPTAFYLCASSLPTDTQYFGPGTRLTVL.

The DNA of the CDR3 is TGTGCCAGCAGCTTGGACAGGAGCTCCTACAATGAGCAGTTCTTC. Its protein product is CASSLDRSSYNEQFF. J is TRBJ2-1 and V is TRBV3-1 (or the pseudogene TRBV3-2); the match to TRBD1 covers 7 bases. The CDR3 runs 15 residues. Germline V gene sequence: CDR1 LGHDT, CDR2 YNNKEL (reference sequence). V lost 5 bases, J lost 0 bases, and 4 bases stayed unmatched.

The chain joins TRBV5-1 to TRBJ2-2, with D possibly matching TRBD1 (5 bases). Per the germline V gene, CDR1 is SGHRS and CDR2 is YFSETQ. The CDR3 is 16 residues long. V lost 0 bases and J 2 bases, leaving 11 bases between the germline ends. CDR3 DNA: TGCGCCAGCAGCTTGGTTTGGGGCCGAAACACCGGGGAGCTGTTTTTT. It specifies CASSLVWGRNTGELFF.

This clone was observed a single time. V usage is TRBV18 and J usage is TRBJ1-1; 8 bases match TRBD1. V gave up 3 bases and J gave up 6 bases; unmatched junction bases: 9. CDR3 length equals 15 residues. CDR1 is KGHSH and CDR2 is LQKENI in the germline V gene. CDR3 sequence: CASSPRRGQGAEAFF. The CDR3 region has the DNA TGTGCCAGCTCACCGCGGCGCGGACAGGGCGCTGAAGCTTTCTTT.

This sequence joins TRBV28 and TRBJ2-7; D gene unclear. The germline gives CDR1 MDHEN, CDR2 SYDVKM. This CDR3 has 15 residues. The ends were cut back, 3 bases at V and 2 bases at J, with 14 bases in the middle. CDR3 loop: CASSFAPMGTYEQYF. DNA for the CDR3: TGTGCCAGCAGTTTCGCCCCGATGGGTACCTACGAGCAGTACTTC.

This chain uses TRBV4-1 with TRBJ2-7, with TRBD2 matching 11 bases. After removal of 4 bases from V and 0 bases from J, the junction contained 5 bases not matched to a gene. The CDR3 has 16 amino acids. The germline V gene has CDR1 MGHRA and CDR2 YSYEKL. The CDR3 nucleotides read TGCGCCAGCAGCCGGACTAGCGGGCAAAGCTCCTACGAGCAGTACTTC. Amino acid sequence: CASSRTSGQSSYEQYF.

The chain employs TRBV7-9 and TRBJ1-3; weak D call: TRBD1 (6 bases). In germline, CDR1 is SEHNR, CDR2 FQNEAQ (reference sequence). The ends were cut back, 5 bases at V and 2 bases at J, with 7 bases in the middle. This CDR3 spans 13 amino acids. The CDR3 spells CASSRDTGNTIYF. In DNA form, the CDR3 reads TGTGCCAGCAGCCGGGACACTGGAAACACCATATATTTT.

The chain has TRBV5-1 and TRBJ1-1; 9 positions match TRBD1. The CDR3 contains 17 residues. CDR1 is SGHRS and CDR2 is YFSETQ in the germline V gene. V was pared by 0 bases and J by 5 bases, with 11 bases of the junction left unmatched. The CDR3: CASSLDLPGQGSTEAFF. The CDR3 nucleotides read TGCGCCAGCAGCTTGGACCTTCCGGGACAGGGATCAACTGAAGCTTTCTTT.

The V and J genes are TRBV24-1 and TRBJ1-2, with 10 bases identical to TRBD1. Germline V gene data show CDR1 as KGHDR and CDR2 as SFDVKD. CDR3 length equals 16 residues. The J segment lost 7 bases and the V segment lost 5 bases, leaving 12 bases of the junction unmatched. CDR3 residues: CATSGGQGKWVSGYTF. CDR3 DNA sequence: TGTGCCACCAGTGGGGGACAGGGGAAATGGGTATCTGGCTACACCTTC.

The chain recombines TRBV24-1 with TRBJ2-1; D perhaps matches TRBD1 (6 bases). CDR3 length: 15 residues. Germline loops: CDR1 KGHDR, CDR2 SFDVKD. Trimming removed 0 bases from V and 2 bases from J, with 7 bases in between. CDR3 nucleotides: TGTGCCACCAGTGATTTGGGACAGCCCTACAATGAGCAGTTCTTC. Protein product: CATSDLGQPYNEQFF.

This clone has only one observation. V and J are TRBV7-2 and TRBJ1-3, with 7 nucleotides matching TRBD1. This CDR3 contains 10 residues. Looked up from germline, CDR1 is SGHTA and CDR2 is FQGNSA. In DNA, the CDR3 is TGTGTCAACAGGGGTAGCACCATATATTTT. Translating gives CVNRGSTIYF.

The rearrangement joins TRBV3-1 (or the pseudogene TRBV3-2) to TRBJ1-4; D gene unclear. Per the germline V gene, CDR1 is LGHDT and CDR2 is YNNKEL (reference sequence). CDR3 size: 14 residues. The ends were cut back, 0 bases at V and 8 bases at J, with 10 bases in the middle. The CDR3 coding sequence is TGTGCCAGCAGCCAAGATCCGGGATTCGAAAAACTGTTTTTT. Amino acids: CASSQDPGFEKLFF.